This TCR beta chain was captured in a study of T-cell memory formation after mild COVID-19. CDR3 length: 16 amino acids. Trimming pared 1 base from V and 2 bases from J, leaving 13 bases between. The germline V gene has CDR1 SGHDT and CDR2 YYEEEE. MiXCR, applied by TCRdb to the 5' RACE reads, yields one record per CDR3 protein. The repertoire includes roughly 110,000 distinct CDR3 sequences, approximately 15% of them detected once, and 30% to 45% sits in the top ten. This clonotype was observed a handful of times. The clonotype comes from a man aged 18 to 29 who had mild COVID-19 (a few samples of this study predate the infection). Cell type and time point are not known. The chain uses TRBV5-6 and TRBJ2-1; D remains unclear. Material: PBMCs or a T cell subset sorted from them (not recorded which). The CDR3 sequence is CASSLFFRAPYNEQFF. CDR3 bases: TGTGCCAGCAGCTTGTTTTTTAGGGCCCCCTACAATGAGCAGTTCTTC. Full variable domain (rest looked up from reference TRBV5-6 and TRBJ2-1): DAGVTQSPTHLIKTRGQQVTLRCSPKSGHDTVSWYQQALGQGPQFIFQYYEEEERQRGNFPDRFSGHQFPNYSSELNVNALLLGDSALYLCASSLFFRAPYNEQFFGPGTRLTVL.